This T cell receptor (beta chain) was sequenced during a study of blood T cell repertoires in COVID-19. As for the study in general: Collection of acute and convalescent COVID-19 samples took place in the United States, Italy and Spain. PBMCs, B-cell-depleted T cells, or T cells provided the cDNA or gDNA that made up the material.

Original data processing: Reference gene primers were amplified, and this amplification served to estimate nucleated cell counts. The data were produced by immunoSEQ multiplex PCR, yet TCRdb's version contains in-frame clones alone and is incomplete. V, J and clone size are taken as reported in that table, and D and trimming were inferred from the DNA itself. The repertoire holds 230,000 or so clones, more than 70% seen once, with around 8.9% in the top ten. The CDR3 is made up of 17 amino acids. V shed 4 bases and J 2 bases; nucleotides not matched to a gene: 11. Germline CDR1 LNHDA, CDR2 SQIVND (reference sequence).

The TCR was taken from a man in his forties or fifties with active or convalescent COVID-19. The genes are TRBV19 and TRBJ1-1; TRBD1 agrees at 9 bases. Sequencing used peripheral blood. CDR3 amino acids: CASSSPGTGRVNTEAFF. The CDR3 region has the DNA TGTGCCAGTAGTAGCCCGGGGACAGGGCGAGTTAACACTGAAGCTTTCTTT.